The 5 T cell receptor beta chains below come from one sample, sequenced in a study of shared clonotypes between healthy human individuals. Generated by immunoSEQ multiplex PCR, the TCRdb table keeps only in-frame clones and is missing some. The sample holds a few hundred thousand clones, roughly 85% seen once. Input material: PBMCs. These receptor sequences come from a woman in her 40s in good health. Some clones in this sample may be carry-over from other donors' samples.

This sequence joins TRBV9 and TRBJ2-6; maybe TRBD2 (6 bases). The CDR3 sequence is 14 residues long. Germline V gives CDR1 SGDLS, CDR2 YYNGEE. V lost 9 bases to trimming and J lost 1 base, with 11 bases between them. CDR3 amino acids: CAMSGGSGANVLTF. The CDR3 bases are TGTGCCATGTCAGGAGGGTCTGGGGCCAACGTCCTGACTTTC.

V usage is TRBV5-1 and J usage is TRBJ2-2; D is undetermined. CDR1 and CDR2 from the germline V gene are SGHRS and YFSETQ. The length of the CDR3 is 15 residues. Trimming shortened V by 2 bases and J by 3 bases, and 11 bases separated the two germline ends. The CDR3 reads CASSLSAGDTGELFF. The CDR3 nucleotides read TGCGCCAGCAGCTTATCGGCAGGTGACACCGGGGAGCTGTTTTTT.

This clone was seen more than once but under ten times. CDR3 amino acids: CASSLGQAYYGYTF. The DNA of the CDR3 is TGTGCCAGCAGTTTAGGACAGGCGTACTATGGCTACACCTTC. V and J are TRBV28 and TRBJ1-2, with 7 bases lining up with TRBD1. J lost 3 bases, V lost 2 bases, and 3 bases had no gene match. Per germline, CDR1 MDHEN and CDR2 SYDVKM. This CDR3 is built from 14 residues.

The chain carries TRBV2 and TRBJ2-5; D gene unclear. There are 13 residues in the CDR3. V was clipped by 6 bases and J by 4 bases, with 12 bases between them. Looked up from germline, CDR1 is SNHLY and CDR2 is FYNNEI. The DNA for the CDR3 is TGTGCCAGCAGCGCGCCCTCTAGAGAGACCCAGTACTTC. Its translation is CASSAPSRETQYF.

V gene TRBV6-1 combines with J gene TRBJ2-1; D not resolved. Trimming left V 8 bases short and J 3 bases short, with 11 bases between. The germline CDR1 and CDR2 sequences are MNHNS and SASEGT. The CDR3 is 13 residues long. CDR3 protein: CASGPSYYNEQFF. In DNA form, the CDR3 reads TGTGCCAGCGGTCCAAGTTACTACAATGAGCAGTTCTTC.